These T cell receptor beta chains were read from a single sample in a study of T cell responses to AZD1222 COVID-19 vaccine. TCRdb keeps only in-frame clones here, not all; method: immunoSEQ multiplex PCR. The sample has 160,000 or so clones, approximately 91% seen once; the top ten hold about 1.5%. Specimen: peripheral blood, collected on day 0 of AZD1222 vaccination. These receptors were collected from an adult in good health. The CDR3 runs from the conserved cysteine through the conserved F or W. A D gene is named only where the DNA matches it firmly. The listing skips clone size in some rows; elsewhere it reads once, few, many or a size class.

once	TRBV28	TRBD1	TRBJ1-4	TGTGCCAGCAGTTGGCCCCGGACAGGGGGGTCTGGTGAAAAACTGTTTTTT	CASSWPRTGGSGEKLFF
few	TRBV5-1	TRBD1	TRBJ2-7	TGCGCCAGCAGCCCGACCGGACAGGGCTACGAGCAGTACTTC	CASSPTGQGYEQYF
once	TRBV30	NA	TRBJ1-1	TGTGCCTGGAGTGTACAGATGAACACTGAAGCTTTCTTT	CAWSVQMNTEAFF
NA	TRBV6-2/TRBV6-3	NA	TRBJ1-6	TGTGCCAGCAGTTACTCTCCGGGGAGTAATTCACCCCTCCACTTT	CASSYSPGSNSPLHF
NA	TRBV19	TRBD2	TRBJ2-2	TGTGCCAGTAGTACCGGACTAGCGGGGACCGGGGAGCTGTTTTTT	CASSTGLAGTGELFF
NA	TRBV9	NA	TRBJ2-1	TGTGCCAGCAGCGTAGTGGGGGGGCTTTACAATGAGCAGTTCTTC	CASSVVGGLYNEQFF
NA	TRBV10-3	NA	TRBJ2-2	TGTGCCATCAGTGGTGGGGGGGCCACCGGGGAGCTGTTTTTT	CAISGGGATGELFF
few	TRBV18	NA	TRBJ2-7	TGTGCCAGCTCACCGATGGGAACCTACGAGCAGTACTTC	CASSPMGTYEQYF
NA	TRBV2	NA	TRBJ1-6	TGTGCCAGTGGGCAGATGAGCTCCTATAATTCACCCCTCCACTTT	CASGQMSSYNSPLHF
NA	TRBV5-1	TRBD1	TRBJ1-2	TGCGCCAGCAGCAAGTTCGGGACAGGGGGCGAGTATGGCTACACCTTC	CASSKFGTGGEYGYTF
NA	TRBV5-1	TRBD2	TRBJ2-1	TGCGCCAGCAGCTTGGCCTCTCGCGGGAGTTCGCACAATGAGCAGTTCTTC	CASSLASRGSSHNEQFF
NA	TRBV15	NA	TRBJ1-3	TGTGCCACCAGGGAGAACTCTGGAAACACCATATATTTT	CATRENSGNTIYF
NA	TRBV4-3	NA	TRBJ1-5	TGCGCCAGCAGCCAAGGAGTTAATAGCAATCAGCCCCAGCATTTT	CASSQGVNSNQPQHF
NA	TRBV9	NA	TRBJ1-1	TGTGCCAGCAGCGTAATGGACTCGGACTTCTTGAACACTGAAGCTTTCTTT	CASSVMDSDFLNTEAFF
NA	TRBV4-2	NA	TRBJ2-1	TGTGCCAGCAGCTCGACGGGTGGCGGGTCTACCTACAATGAGCAGTTCTTC	CASSSTGGGSTYNEQFF
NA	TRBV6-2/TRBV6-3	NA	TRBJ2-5	TGTGCCAGCAGTTACGATTTTCTGGCAGACCAGTACTTC	CASSYDFLADQYF
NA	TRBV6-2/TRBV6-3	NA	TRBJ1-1	TGTGCCAGCAGTTATGCCCTAATGAACACTGAAGCTTTCTTT	CASSYALMNTEAFF
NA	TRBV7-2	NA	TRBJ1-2	TGTGCCAGCAGCTTAGCTGGGGCCTATGGCTACACCTTC	CASSLAGAYGYTF
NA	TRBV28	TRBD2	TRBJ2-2	TGTGCCAGCAGGCTAAGGACTAGCGGGAGGAGCACCGGGGAGCTGTTTTTT	CASRLRTSGRSTGELFF
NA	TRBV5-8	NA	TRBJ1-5	TGTGCCAGCAGCTTGGGTAACTCGGGAACCGCGTCGATAGCCCAGCATTTT	CASSLGNSGTASIAQHF
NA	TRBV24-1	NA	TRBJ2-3	TGTGCCACCAGTGATTTCACAGATACGCAGTATTTT	CATSDFTDTQYF
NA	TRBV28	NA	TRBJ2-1	TGTGCCAGTACCACCCTTTTAAAGACGCGGGGTGAGCAGTTCTTC	CASTTLLKTRGEQFF
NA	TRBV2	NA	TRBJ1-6	TGTGCCAGCAGTGATCAGTACCCTTATAATTCACCCCTCCACTTT	CASSDQYPYNSPLHF
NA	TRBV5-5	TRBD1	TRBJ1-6	TGTGCCAGCAGCTTGGGCCCTAGACAGGGTGGTAATTCACCCCTCCACTTT	CASSLGPRQGGNSPLHF
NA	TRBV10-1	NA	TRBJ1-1	TGCGCCAGCAGTAAGGAGAGGAACACTGAAGCTTTCTTT	CASSKERNTEAFF
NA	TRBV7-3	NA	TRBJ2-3	TGTGCCAGCAGCCCGGTTCCCGCCGGTGGGACAGATACGCAGTATTTT	CASSPVPAGGTDTQYF
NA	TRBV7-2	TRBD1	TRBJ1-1	TGTGCCAGCAGCGACCACAACAGGGGTGGCACTGAAGCTTTCTTT	CASSDHNRGGTEAFF
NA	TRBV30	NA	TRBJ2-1	TGTGCCTGGAAACAGCTGCGAATCAATGAGCAGTTCTTC	CAWKQLRINEQFF
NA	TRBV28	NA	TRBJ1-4	TGTGCCAGCAGTTTGGTACCCCCGACTGCAACTAATGAAAAACTGTTTTTT	CASSLVPPTATNEKLFF
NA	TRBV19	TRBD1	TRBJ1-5	TGTGCCAGTAGTATAGGGGGCAGGGGGCGCGATCAGCCCCAGCATTTT	CASSIGGRGRDQPQHF
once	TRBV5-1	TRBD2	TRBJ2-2	TGCGCCAGCAGCTTCCGAGCGGGAGATAACGGGGAGCTGTTTTTT	CASSFRAGDNGELFF
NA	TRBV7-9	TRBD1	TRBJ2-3	TGTGCCAGCAGCTCCGGGACAGGAGCTAGCACAGATACGCAGTATTTT	CASSSGTGASTDTQYF
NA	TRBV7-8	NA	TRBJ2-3	TGTGCCAGCAGCCCACTATTCACAGATACGCAGTATTTT	CASSPLFTDTQYF